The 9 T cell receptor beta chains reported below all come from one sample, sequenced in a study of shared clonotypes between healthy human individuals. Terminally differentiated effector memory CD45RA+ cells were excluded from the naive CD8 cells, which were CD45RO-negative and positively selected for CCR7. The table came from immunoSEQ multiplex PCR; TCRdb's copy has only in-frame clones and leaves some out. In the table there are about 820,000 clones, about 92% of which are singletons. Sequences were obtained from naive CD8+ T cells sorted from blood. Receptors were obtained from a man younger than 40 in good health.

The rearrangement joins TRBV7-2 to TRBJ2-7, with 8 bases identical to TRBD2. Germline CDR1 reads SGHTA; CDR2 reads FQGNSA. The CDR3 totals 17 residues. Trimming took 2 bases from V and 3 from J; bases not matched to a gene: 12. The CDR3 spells CASSLSTGGGIVYEQYF. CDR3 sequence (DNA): TGTGCCAGCAGCTTATCTACGGGCGGGGGGATAGTCTACGAGCAGTACTTC.

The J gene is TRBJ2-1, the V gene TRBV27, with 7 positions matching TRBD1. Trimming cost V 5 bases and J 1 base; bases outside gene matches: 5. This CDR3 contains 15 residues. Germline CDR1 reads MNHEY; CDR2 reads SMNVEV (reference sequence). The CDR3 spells CASSGTATSYNEQFF. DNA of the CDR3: TGTGCCAGCAGTGGGACAGCTACATCCTACAATGAGCAGTTCTTC.

Here the CDR3 DNA reads TGTGCCAGCAGTGAAGACCCCGGGAGGGCCCGCGCAGATACGCAGTATTTT. Amino acids: CASSEDPGRARADTQYF. V gene TRBV6-1 combines with J gene TRBJ2-3; 8 bases line up with TRBD2. The CDR3 contains 17 residues. CDR1 is MNHNS and CDR2 is SASEGT in the germline V gene. V lost 1 base to trimming and J lost 4 bases; unmatched junction nucleotides: 10.

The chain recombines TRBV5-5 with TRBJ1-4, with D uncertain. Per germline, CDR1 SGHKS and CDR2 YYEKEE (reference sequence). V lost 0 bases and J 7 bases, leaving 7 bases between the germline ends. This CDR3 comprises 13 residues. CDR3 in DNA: TGTGCCAGCAGCTTGGTCCGGGGTGAAAAACTGTTTTTT. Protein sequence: CASSLVRGEKLFF.

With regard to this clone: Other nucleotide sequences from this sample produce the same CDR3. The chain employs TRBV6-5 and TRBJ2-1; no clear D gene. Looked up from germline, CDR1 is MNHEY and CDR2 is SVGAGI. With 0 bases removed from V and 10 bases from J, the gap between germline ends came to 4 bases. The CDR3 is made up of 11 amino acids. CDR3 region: CASSYSGEQFF. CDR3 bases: TGTGCCAGCAGTTACTCTGGAGAGCAGTTCTTC.

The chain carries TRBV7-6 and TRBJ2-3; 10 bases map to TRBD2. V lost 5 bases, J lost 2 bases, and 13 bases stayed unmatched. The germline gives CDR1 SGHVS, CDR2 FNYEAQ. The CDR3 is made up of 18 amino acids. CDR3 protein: CASSGLAASGSPTDTQYF. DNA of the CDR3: TGTGCCAGCAGCGGATTAGCGGCTAGCGGGAGCCCCACAGATACGCAGTATTTT.

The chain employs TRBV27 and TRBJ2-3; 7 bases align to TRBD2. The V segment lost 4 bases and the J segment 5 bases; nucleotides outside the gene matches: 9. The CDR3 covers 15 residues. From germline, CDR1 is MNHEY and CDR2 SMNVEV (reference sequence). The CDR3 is CASSYTGGPRDTQYF. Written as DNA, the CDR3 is TGTGCCAGCAGTTACACGGGAGGCCCGAGAGATACGCAGTATTTT.

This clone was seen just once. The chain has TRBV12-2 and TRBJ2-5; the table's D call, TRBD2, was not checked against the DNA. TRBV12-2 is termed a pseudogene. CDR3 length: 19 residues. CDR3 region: CASRLAFPETSGSQETQYF. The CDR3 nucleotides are TGTGCAAGTCGCTTAGCGTTCCCCGAGACTAGCGGGAGCCAAGAGACCCAGTACTTC.

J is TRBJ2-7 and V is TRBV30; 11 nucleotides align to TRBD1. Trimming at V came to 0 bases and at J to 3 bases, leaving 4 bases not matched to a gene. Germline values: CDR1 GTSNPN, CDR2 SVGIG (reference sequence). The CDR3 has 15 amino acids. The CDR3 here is CAWSVGTGGDYEQYF. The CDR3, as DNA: TGTGCCTGGAGTGTCGGGACAGGGGGGGACTACGAGCAGTACTTC.